These 29 T cell receptor beta chains originate from one sample sequenced in a study of blood T cell repertoires in COVID-19. Using immunoSEQ multiplex PCR, the repertoire was profiled, and TCRdb retains in-frame clones only, with some absent. The repertoire includes approximately 50,000 clones, around 86% of them detected once, and approximately 5.1% sits in the top ten. Sequences were obtained from peripheral blood. The receptor set was obtained from a human donor in a cohort sampled during active COVID-19.

This chain joins TRBV6-2 or TRBV6-3 and TRBJ2-1; 7 bases map to TRBD1. This CDR3 contains 15 residues. Germline assignment: CDR1 MNHEY and CDR2 SVGEGT. J lost 4 bases, V lost 5 bases, and 8 bases had no gene match. The chain's CDR3 is CASSKFPGGYNEQFF. The DNA for the CDR3 is TGTGCCAGCAGTAAATTCCCAGGGGGTTACAATGAGCAGTTCTTC.

This chain uses TRBV21-1 with TRBJ2-6; no DNA check was done on the table's D call, TRBD2. TRBV21-1 is a pseudogene segment. There are 15 residues in the CDR3. CDR3: CASSNGRTGANVLTF. The CDR3 DNA follows: TGTGCCAGCAGCAATGGGAGAACTGGGGCCAACGTCCTGACTTTC.

The rearrangement links TRBV6-1 to TRBJ2-3; possibly TRBD1 for D (6 bases). Trimming removed 1 base at V and 2 bases at J, with 16 bases between. The CDR3 totals 17 residues. Germline-derived CDR1 and CDR2 are MNHNS and SASEGT. For the CDR3, the DNA is TGTGCCAGCAGTGAAGTCGTGGGGGCTCGACACACAGATACGCAGTATTTT. Its protein is CASSEVVGARHTDTQYF.

This clone showed up just once. The chain links TRBV5-1 to TRBJ2-3, with TRBD2 identical over 10 bases. Trimming at V came to 4 bases and at J to 4 bases, leaving 9 bases not matched to a gene. The CDR3 covers 16 residues. Germline CDR1 reads SGHRS; CDR2 reads YFSETQ. The CDR3 nucleotides read TGCGCCAGCAGCACGCTGACTAGCGGGCCCTCAGATACGCAGTATTTT. Translating it yields CASSTLTSGPSDTQYF. The full variable domain, rest sourced from reference TRBV5-1 and TRBJ2-3, is KAGVTQTPRYLIKTRGQQVTLSCSPISGHRSVSWYQQTPGQGLQFLFEYFSETQRNKGNFPGRFSGRQFSNSRSEMNVSTLELGDSALYLCASSTLTSGPSDTQYFGPGTRLTVL.

The chain carries TRBV6-5 and TRBJ1-1; TRBD1 aligns across 7 bases. The germline V gene has CDR1 MNHEY and CDR2 SVGAGI. V trimming: 7 bases; J trimming: 3 bases; junction bases outside the gene matches: 2. The CDR3 is 12 amino acids. CDR3 region: CASTTGDTEAFF. The CDR3 DNA is TGTGCCAGCACTACAGGGGACACTGAAGCTTTCTTT.

This clone was found once. One end of the junction varies from germline; a read error may be responsible. V gene TRBV2 combines with J gene TRBJ1-2; TRBD1 agrees at 10 bases. The CDR3 has 14 amino acids. Germline V gene sequence: CDR1 SNHLY, CDR2 FYNNEI. The CDR3 DNA is TGTGCCAGCGGTGAGACAGGGGGCAGCTATGGCTACACCTTC. Translation: CASGETGGSYGYTF. The variable domain in full, completed from reference TRBV2 and TRBJ1-2, reads EPEVTQTPSHQVTQMGQEVILRCVPISNHLYFYWYRQILGQKVEFLVSFYNNEISEKSEIFDDQFSVERPDGSNFTLKIRSTKLEDSAMYFCASGETGGSYGYTFGSGTRLTVV.

This rearrangement joins TRBV27 to TRBJ1-5; D not resolved. V lost 5 bases and J lost 4, with 18 bases in between. The CDR3 contains 16 residues. Germline loops: CDR1 MNHEY, CDR2 SMNVEV (reference sequence). Written as DNA, the CDR3 is TGTGCCAGCAGTCTAGTCTCGGGTTTTGGGAATCAGCCCCAGCATTTT. Translating it yields CASSLVSGFGNQPQHF.

This clone showed up just a few times. V gene TRBV11-2 combines with J gene TRBJ1-2; D uncertain. The CDR3 length is 14 residues. Germline V gene lookup returns CDR1 SGHAT and CDR2 FQNNGV. Trimming stripped 0 bases from V and 5 bases from J, with 10 bases between. The CDR3 here is CASSLDLRLYGYTF. CDR3 bases: TGTGCCAGCAGCTTAGATCTCAGGTTATATGGCTACACCTTC.

For this clone: The identical CDR3 is also encoded by other nucleotide sequences in the sample. The rearrangement uses TRBV2 and TRBJ1-5; no clear D. The V gene lost 6 bases and the J gene lost 6 bases, with 12 bases spanning the gap. The germline CDR1 and CDR2 sequences are SNHLY and FYNNEI. The length of the CDR3 is 13 residues. This CDR3 is CASRGRVGQPQHF. In nucleotides, the CDR3 is TGTGCCAGCAGGGGGAGGGTGGGTCAGCCCCAGCATTTT.

In its sample, this clone was seen once. The gene calls are TRBV7-9 and TRBJ2-1, with a tentative D call TRBD2 (5 bases). Trimming took off 2 bases at V and 0 bases at J, with 11 bases between the two ends. The CDR3 has 16 amino acids. Germline V gene lookup returns CDR1 SEHNR and CDR2 FQNEAQ (reference sequence). CDR3 coding DNA: TGTGCCAGCAGCTTATCTCTAGCTAGCTCCTACAATGAGCAGTTCTTC. Its protein product is CASSLSLASSYNEQFF.

This chain uses TRBV6-5 with TRBJ2-7, with D unclear. The CDR3 loop spans 12 amino acids. Germline V gene data show CDR1 as MNHEY and CDR2 as SVGAGI. Trimming took 8 bases from V and 1 from J, leaving 9 bases between them. The CDR3: CASSDLSYEQYF. The CDR3 DNA reads TGTGCCAGCTCTGACTTGTCCTACGAGCAGTACTTC.

A few counts support this clone. The chain has TRBV24-1 and TRBJ2-7; 8 nucleotides line up with TRBD2. This CDR3 comprises 13 residues. Losses at the gene ends were 4 bases for V and 4 bases for J; bases not matched to a gene: 2. Germline values: CDR1 KGHDR, CDR2 SFDVKD. This CDR3 is CATSDGGVYEQYF. Written as DNA, the CDR3 is TGTGCCACCAGTGACGGGGGGGTGTACGAGCAGTACTTC.

The rearrangement joins TRBV28 to TRBJ2-7; TRBD1 matches 7 bases. The junction had 11 bases not matched to a gene; V was cut back by 9 bases and J by 3 bases. Germline V gene lookup returns CDR1 MDHEN and CDR2 SYDVKM. The length of the CDR3 is 14 residues. CDR3 nucleotides: TGTGCCAGTCGGATCCCGGGACAGTACTACGAGCAGTACTTC. Its protein product is CASRIPGQYYEQYF. The variable domain in full, completed from reference TRBV28 and TRBJ2-7, reads DVKVTQSSRYLVKRTGEKVFLECVQDMDHENMFWYRQDPGLGLRLIYFSYDVKMKEKGDIPEGYSVSREKKERFSLILESASTNQTSMYLCASRIPGQYYEQYFGPGTRLTVT.

The rearrangement links TRBV5-1 to TRBJ2-1; 7 bases agree with TRBD2. The CDR3 contains 15 residues. Germline loops: CDR1 SGHRS, CDR2 YFSETQ. With V trimmed by 3 bases and J by 4 bases, 7 bases remained unmatched. This CDR3 is CASSSGGGGYNEQFF. CDR3 in DNA: TGCGCCAGCAGCTCCGGTGGCGGGGGATACAATGAGCAGTTCTTC.

V gene TRBV7-2 combines with J gene TRBJ2-3; 7 bases are a match to TRBD2. This CDR3 region has 17 residues. CDR1 and CDR2 (germline): SGHTA, FQGNSA. V dropped 1 base and J dropped 1; count of bases not matched to a gene: 8. In nucleotides, the CDR3 is TGTGCCAGCAGCTTAGAATGGGCGGGAGCCGGCACAGATACGCAGTATTTT. Its translation is CASSLEWAGAGTDTQYF. Supplemented by reference TRBV7-2 and TRBJ2-3, the full variable domain reads GAGVSQSPSNKVTEKGKDVELRCDPISGHTALYWYRQSLGQGLEFLIYFQGNSAPDKSGLPSDRFSAERTGGSVSTLTIQRTQQEDSAVYLCASSLEWAGAGTDTQYFGPGTRLTVL.

V and J are TRBV5-1 and TRBJ2-1; the match to TRBD2 covers 12 bases. This CDR3 has 17 residues. Trimming cost V 0 bases and J 7 bases; bases outside gene matches: 8. Germline V gene data show CDR1 as SGHRS and CDR2 as YFSETQ. CDR3 in DNA: TGCGCCAGCAGCTTGGGGGGACTAGCGGGCCGTTGGAATGAGCAGTTCTTC. It encodes CASSLGGLAGRWNEQFF.

The chain joins TRBV5-6 to TRBJ2-3, with a possible D match to TRBD1 (6 bases). V was trimmed by 4 bases and J by 1 base, leaving 16 bases between them. The CDR3 covers 16 residues. Per germline, CDR1 SGHDT and CDR2 YYEEEE. CDR3 loop: CASSPGLGAGTDTQYF. The CDR3 region has the DNA TGTGCCAGCAGCCCTGGCTTGGGGGCGGGCACAGATACGCAGTATTTT.

The chain has TRBV15 and TRBJ2-1, with D possibly matching TRBD2 (5 bases). The germline V gene encodes CDR1 LNHNV and CDR2 YYDKDF (reference sequence). The CDR3 length is 15 residues. Trimming removed 3 bases at V and 4 bases at J, with 13 bases between. CDR3 bases: TGTGCCACCAGCAGGGGCCCAGCGGCTTACAATGAGCAGTTCTTC. It is translated as CATSRGPAAYNEQFF.

V is TRBV19 and J is TRBJ1-4, with a possible D match to TRBD1 (6 bases). This CDR3 region has 15 residues. Trimming took off 6 bases at V and 0 bases at J, with 11 bases between the two ends. The germline gives CDR1 LNHDA, CDR2 SQIVND (reference sequence). The CDR3 reads CASSDRIATNEKLFF. CDR3 nucleotides: TGTGCCAGTAGCGACAGGATTGCAACTAATGAAAAACTGTTTTTT. Filled out from reference TRBV19 and TRBJ1-4, the complete variable domain reads DGGITQSPKYLFRKEGQNVTLSCEQNLNHDAMYWYRQDPGQGLRLIYYSQIVNDFQKGDIAEGYSVSREKKESFPLTVTSAQKNPTAFYLCASSDRIATNEKLFFGSGTQLSVL.

This rearrangement joins TRBV18 to TRBJ1-1, with unresolved D. Germline CDR1 and CDR2: KGHSH and LQKENI. The CDR3 is 14 amino acids. V lost 3 bases, J lost 0 bases, and 8 bases lay in between. Here the CDR3 DNA reads TGTGCCAGCTCACCGAAACAATTGAACACTGAAGCTTTCTTT. It codes for CASSPKQLNTEAFF.

The rearrangement joins TRBV28 to TRBJ2-1; D might be TRBD2 (5 bases). The CDR3 runs 15 residues. V lost 2 bases and J 3 bases, leaving 11 bases between the germline ends. Looked up from germline, CDR1 is MDHEN and CDR2 is SYDVKM. CDR3 amino acids: CASSLRGYYYNEQFF. Here the CDR3 DNA reads TGTGCCAGCAGTTTACGGGGTTACTACTACAATGAGCAGTTCTTC.

V and J are TRBV6-5 and TRBJ2-1; the match to TRBD2 covers 8 bases. The CDR3 sequence is 15 residues long. Germline loops: CDR1 MNHEY, CDR2 SVGAGI. J was trimmed by 0 bases and V by 10 bases; bases with no gene match: 8. In DNA form, the CDR3 reads TGTGCCACTCAACCAAGCGGGAGCTCCTACAATGAGCAGTTCTTC. It translates to CATQPSGSSYNEQFF.

This clone was counted once. The chain employs TRBV5-1 and TRBJ2-2; D is ambiguous. The germline V and J ends were trimmed by 0 bases and 6 bases, with 12 bases remaining between them. Germline CDR1 is SGHRS and CDR2 is YFSETQ. This CDR3 is built from 15 residues. In DNA form, the CDR3 reads TGCGCCAGCAGCTTGGGAGGAAAACGGGCCGGGGAGCTGTTTTTT. It encodes CASSLGGKRAGELFF.

The chain recombines TRBV10-1 with TRBJ1-1; D might be TRBD1 (6 bases). Germline V lookup: CDR1 WNHNN, CDR2 SYGVQD (reference sequence). The CDR3 contains 17 residues. Deletions cut 6 bases from V and 3 bases from J, with 23 bases between. In DNA, the CDR3 is TGCGCCAGCAGAGTGAGGGGGGGCAATACTTGGGACACTGAAGCTTTCTTT. Translation gives CASRVRGGNTWDTEAFF.

This chain joins TRBV19 and TRBJ2-1, with 7 bases matching TRBD1. Germline CDR1 and CDR2: LNHDA and SQIVND (reference sequence). V shed 7 bases and J 6 bases; nucleotides not matched to a gene: 12. This CDR3 spans 15 amino acids. In DNA, the CDR3 is TGTGCCAGTAATGTTGAGGGGCCAGGGGGCAATGAGCAGTTCTTC. Translating gives CASNVEGPGGNEQFF. The complete variable domain, with remaining parts taken from reference TRBV19 and TRBJ2-1, reads DGGITQSPKYLFRKEGQNVTLSCEQNLNHDAMYWYRQDPGQGLRLIYYSQIVNDFQKGDIAEGYSVSREKKESFPLTVTSAQKNPTAFYLCASNVEGPGGNEQFFGPGTRLTVL.

The chain carries TRBV12-3 or TRBV12-4 and TRBJ2-1; possible D gene TRBD2, 6 bases. CDR3 length: 13 residues. Trimming pared 3 bases from V and 8 bases from J, leaving 11 bases between. DNA of the CDR3: TGTGCCAGCAGTTTTGGGAGGTCGGATGAGCAGTTCTTC. Amino acid sequence: CASSFGRSDEQFF.

This chain uses TRBV4-1 with TRBJ1-2; TRBD1 agrees at 12 bases. CDR1 is MGHRA and CDR2 is YSYEKL in the germline V gene. This CDR3 contains 20 residues. J was trimmed by 3 bases and V by 0 bases; bases with no gene match: 14. Here the CDR3 reads CASSQDLSGTGGRYDYGYTF. The CDR3 DNA reads as TGCGCCAGCAGCCAAGATCTAAGTGGGACAGGGGGCCGTTACGACTATGGCTACACCTTC.

The rearrangement joins TRBV2 to TRBJ2-7; possibly TRBD1 for D (6 bases). Germline V gene sequence: CDR1 SNHLY, CDR2 FYNNEI. Trimming shortened V by 6 bases and J by 2 bases, and 8 bases separated the two germline ends. This CDR3 spans 12 amino acids. CDR3 nucleotides: TGTGCCAGCAGAAGGACAGCCTACGAGCAGTACTTC. It translates to CASRRTAYEQYF.

CDR3 residues: CASSQGQGTEQYF. The CDR3 bases are TGTGCCAGCAGCCAGGGACAGGGGACGGAGCAGTACTTC. The V and J genes are TRBV7-9 and TRBJ2-7, with 10 bases lining up with TRBD1. Germline assignment: CDR1 SEHNR and CDR2 FQNEAQ (reference sequence). This CDR3 comprises 13 residues. With V trimmed by 5 bases and J by 7 bases, 5 bases remained unmatched. Full variable domain (rest looked up from reference TRBV7-9 and TRBJ2-7): DTGVSQNPRHKITKRGQNVTFRCDPISEHNRLYWYRQTLGQGPEFLTYFQNEAQLEKSRLLSDRFSAERPKGSFSTLEIQRTEQGDSAMYLCASSQGQGTEQYFGPGTRLTVT.